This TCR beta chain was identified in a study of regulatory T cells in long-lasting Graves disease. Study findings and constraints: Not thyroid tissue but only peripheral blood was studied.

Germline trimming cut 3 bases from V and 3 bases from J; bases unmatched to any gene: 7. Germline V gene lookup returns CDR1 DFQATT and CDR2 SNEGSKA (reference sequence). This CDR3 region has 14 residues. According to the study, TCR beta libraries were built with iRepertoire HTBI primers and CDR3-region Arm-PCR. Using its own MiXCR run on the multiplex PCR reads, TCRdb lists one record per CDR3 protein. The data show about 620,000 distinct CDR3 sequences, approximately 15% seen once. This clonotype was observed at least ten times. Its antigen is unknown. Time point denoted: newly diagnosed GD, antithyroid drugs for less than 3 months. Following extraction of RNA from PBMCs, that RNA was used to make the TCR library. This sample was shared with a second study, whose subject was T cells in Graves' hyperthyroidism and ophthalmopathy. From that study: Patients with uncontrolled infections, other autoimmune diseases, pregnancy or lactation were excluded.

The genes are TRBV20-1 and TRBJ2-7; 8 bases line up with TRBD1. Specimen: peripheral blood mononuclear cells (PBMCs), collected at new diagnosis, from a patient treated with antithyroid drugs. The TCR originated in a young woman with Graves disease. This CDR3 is CSARDKDRVYEQYF. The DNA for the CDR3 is TGCAGTGCTAGGGACAAGGACAGGGTCTACGAGCAGTACTTC.